This T cell receptor (beta chain) appears in the sequencing data of a study of identical twins. The V end was cut by 0 bases, the J end by 8 bases, with 18 bases between. CDR1 is MNHEY, CDR2 SVGAGI, per germline. CDR3 length: 16 residues. MiXCR, run by TCRdb on the 5' RACE reads, gives a single entry per CDR3 protein. The sample consists of roughly 490,000 distinct CDR3 sequences, around 15% of them appearing once. The sample was also reused in another study, on yellow fever vaccine responses in identical twins.

The rearrangement joins TRBV6-5 to TRBJ2-3; perhaps TRBD2 as D (5 bases). The source material was CD4+ T cells sorted from blood. This receptor was identified in a woman younger than 30 in good health. The CDR3 nucleotides are TGTGCCAGCAGTTACTCGGGAGACGGGCAACGAGCTACGCAGTATTTT. Residues: CASSYSGDGQRATQYF.